This TCR beta chain is drawn from a study of T cells in Graves' hyperthyroidism and ophthalmopathy. Study context: Peripheral blood was taken when the disease was first diagnosed, before any treatment began.

Study-wide points: Blood also carried most thyroid clonotypes expanded above 0.001.

Graves' hyperthyroidism qualified as stable when ophthalmopathy did not progress within 18 months. The source material, RNA transcripts, was used to amplify TCR beta CDR3 regions. TCR CDR3 regions were first amplified by RT-PCR with HTBI primers. TCRdb reprocessed the multiplex PCR reads via MiXCR and lists one record per CDR3 protein. The data contain fewer than 250,000 distinct CDR3 sequences, about 15% of them singletons. Points on this clonotype: Its antigen is as yet unknown.

Sequences were obtained from blood. This receptor was obtained from a man between 45 and 60 years old with Graves' hyperthyroidism.

CDR3 DNA sequence: TGTGCCAGCAGATACCAGAGCTACACCGGGGAGCTGTTTTTT. It codes for CASRYQSYTGELFF. The V gene is TRBV4-2, the J gene TRBJ2-2, with D hard to call. This CDR3 is built from 14 residues. Deletions cut 6 bases from V and 3 bases from J, with 11 bases between. From germline, CDR1 is LGHNA and CDR2 YNFKEQ.